Only a few counts were recorded for the clone carrying this T cell receptor beta chain. Its cognate antigen is unknown. Germline is not matched at one junction end, which may reflect a read error. The treatment is: oral pan-JAK inhibitor, 5-10 mg twice daily. This CDR3 region has 8 residues. Germline CDR1 is SEHNR and CDR2 is FQNEAQ (reference sequence). This sample is part of a study of CD8+ T cells in alopecia areata. Broader study findings: Alopecia totalis/universalis scalp especially showed more expanded CD8+ clones than normal scalp.

In each case, RNA was isolated and then reverse transcribed into cDNA as the sequencing template. This table comes from immunoSEQ multiplex PCR, and its TCRdb copy is limited to in-frame clones, with some not included. The data contain over 150,000 clones, 55% to 70% of them singletons. The chain links TRBV7-9 to TRBJ2-1, with D possibly being TRBD2 (5 bases). This specimen consisted of CD4+ T cells sorted from blood, obtained at week 4, from a patient treated with tofacitinib. The clonotype was recovered from a human donor with alopecia areata. CDR3 in DNA: TGTGCCAGCAGCTCCGGGATCTTC. Translated, it gives CASSSGIF.